This T cell receptor beta chain was sequenced in a study of T cell clonotyping in hematopoietic cell transplantation. Only in-frame clones appear in the TCRdb table, and some are missing; sequencing was by immunoSEQ multiplex PCR. The sample gives fewer than 40,000 clones, roughly 88% of which show up once; under 2% is in the top ten. The material sequenced was peripheral blood mononuclear cells. The receptor was isolated from a woman aged 40 to 55 in good health. Some clones in this sample may be carry-over from other donors' samples.

CDR3 sequence: CASSPGTGLPEQYF. The CDR3 bases are TGCGCCAGCAGCCCCGGGACAGGGCTTCCCGAGCAGTACTTC. The chain employs TRBV5-1 and TRBJ2-7; 9 bases are a match to TRBD1. After removal of 4 bases from V and 6 bases from J, the junction contained 8 bases not matched to a gene. The CDR3 spans 14 residues. Germline CDR1 SGHRS, CDR2 YFSETQ.